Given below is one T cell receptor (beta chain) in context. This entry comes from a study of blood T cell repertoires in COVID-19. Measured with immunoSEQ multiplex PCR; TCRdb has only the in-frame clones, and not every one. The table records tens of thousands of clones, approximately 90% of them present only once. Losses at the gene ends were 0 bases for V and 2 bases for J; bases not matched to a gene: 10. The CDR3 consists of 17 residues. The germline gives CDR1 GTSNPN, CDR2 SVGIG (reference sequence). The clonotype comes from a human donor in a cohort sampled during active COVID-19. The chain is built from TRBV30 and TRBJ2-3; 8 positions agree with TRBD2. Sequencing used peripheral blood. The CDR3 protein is CAWSVNGLAGFTDTQYF. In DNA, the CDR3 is TGTGCCTGGAGTGTAAATGGGCTAGCGGGCTTCACAGATACGCAGTATTTT.